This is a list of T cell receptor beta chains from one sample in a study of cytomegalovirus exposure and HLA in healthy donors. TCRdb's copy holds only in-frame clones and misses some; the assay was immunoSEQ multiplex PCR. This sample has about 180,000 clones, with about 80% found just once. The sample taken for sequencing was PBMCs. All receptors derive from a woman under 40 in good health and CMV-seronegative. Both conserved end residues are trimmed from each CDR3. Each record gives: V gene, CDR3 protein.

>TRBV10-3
AISGGVGDEQY
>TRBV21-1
ASRPRDRVRNEQF
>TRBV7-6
ASSPLAGLNTGELF
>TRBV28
ASSARDRHYEQY
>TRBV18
ASSPGTLYGELF
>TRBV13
ASSSSGSTDTQY
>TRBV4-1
ASSQELTGGHEQY
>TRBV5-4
ASSHTSGSNNEQF
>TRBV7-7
ASSSQQGNEQF
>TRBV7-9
ASAGSGNTIY
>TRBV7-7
ASSLTDLAIHDPDTQY
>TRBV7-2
ASSLGGPGNQPQH
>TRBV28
ASRIGTSGYNEQF
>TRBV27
ASSLSRAGANGLT